These 21 T cell receptor beta chains were all obtained from the same sample, sequenced in a study of beta chain features in type 1 diabetes listed by TCRdb under 2018. What the work shows at the level of the full study, not this receptor alone: In all four CD4+ subsets, TCRB CDR3 length was moderately but significantly shorter in type 1 diabetes patients.

These receptors have no known antigen. Library prep was done by the immunoSEQ multiplex PCR assay. The High Capacity cDNA Reverse Transcription Kit was used to reverse transcribe all of the isolated RNA, meaning that expressed TCRB transcripts were what got sequenced. This is the immuneACCESS table as TCRdb keeps it, with only in-frame sequences that have V and J called. A part of the clones is gone; compared with another copy, unresolved V genes explain less than half, and the rest is unexplained. The sample records 100,000 to 150,000 clones, roughly 10% of which are singletons. The top ten clonotypes cover around 0.75% of the sample. Sequencing input: central memory CD4+ T cells from blood. Receptors originate from a man aged 25 to 40 with type 1 diabetes.

This clone was detected ten times or more. This rearrangement joins TRBV7-3 to TRBJ2-7, with 7 nucleotides matching TRBD2. The CDR3 totals 15 residues. Germline CDR1 reads SGHTA; CDR2 reads FQGTGA. Trimming took 5 bases from V and 7 from J; bases not matched to a gene: 14. Here the CDR3 reads CASSPWEGSLGEQYF. The CDR3 DNA reads as TGTGCCAGCAGCCCCTGGGAGGGCTCGCTAGGGGAGCAGTACTTC.

The rearrangement links TRBV14 to TRBJ1-1, with no clear D. The CDR3 runs 13 residues. CDR1 and CDR2 (germline): SGHDN, FVKESK. Trimming cost V 0 bases and J 10 bases, with 12 bases left between them. In DNA, the CDR3 is TGTGCCAGCAGCCAAGAACAGTTCGGGAGAGCTTTCTTT. Its protein product is CASSQEQFGRAFF.

This chain connects TRBV2 to TRBJ2-6, with 8 positions matching TRBD1. This CDR3 contains 16 residues. The germline CDR1 and CDR2 sequences are SNHLY and FYNNEI. V shed 8 bases and J 0 bases; nucleotides not matched to a gene: 6. The CDR3 nucleotides are TGTGCCAGCCTTCGGGACAGGATCTCTGGGGCCAACGTCCTGACTTTC. The encoded protein is CASLRDRISGANVLTF.

This clone was observed a few times. The chain couples TRBV5-1 to TRBJ2-5; 7 positions agree with TRBD1. TRBJ2-7 explains the end of the DNA better; the J call may be wrong. This CDR3 spans 14 amino acids. The V gene's germline CDR1 is SGHRS and CDR2 YFSETQ. CDR3 bases: TGCGCCAGCAGCGACAGGGTTGGACCCTACGAGCAGTACTTC. Translating it yields CASSDRVGPYEQYF.

The J gene is TRBJ2-7, the V gene TRBV2; weak D call: TRBD2 (5 bases). Between the trimmed V and J ends, which lost 7 bases and 6 bases, there was a span of 22 bases. The CDR3 has 15 residues. Germline CDR1 SNHLY, CDR2 FYNNEI. The CDR3 region is CASTADFFVSGEQYF. The CDR3 DNA reads as TGTGCCAGCACTGCGGACTTTTTTGTTTCCGGCGAGCAGTACTTC.

Many counts were recorded for this clone. The chain is built from TRBV2 and TRBJ1-1; 9 nucleotides align to TRBD1. The CDR3 extends over 13 amino acids. CDR1 is SNHLY, CDR2 FYNNEI, per germline. V was pared by 8 bases and J by 7 bases, with 8 bases of the junction left unmatched. The CDR3: CASEGTGWSEAFF. The CDR3 region has the DNA TGTGCCAGCGAAGGGACAGGGTGGAGTGAAGCTTTCTTT.

The chain joins TRBV6-5 to TRBJ1-2; TRBD1 is a possible D gene (6 bases). CDR3 length: 13 amino acids. Germline CDR1 and CDR2: MNHEY and SVGAGI. Between the trimmed V and J ends, which lost 4 bases and 6 bases, there was a span of 12 bases. The CDR3 DNA sequence: TGTGCCAGCAGTTGGGCGCAGGGGAATGGCTACACCTTC. Protein sequence: CASSWAQGNGYTF.

The sample holds a few counts of this clone. The V gene is TRBV29-1, the J gene TRBJ2-3; 8 positions agree with TRBD1. Germline CDR1 SQVTM, CDR2 ANQGSEA. The CDR3 consists of 15 residues. J was trimmed by 0 bases and V by 4 bases; bases with no gene match: 6. CDR3 in DNA: TGCAGCGTTGCAGGGGGCGTGGGAAGCACAGATACGCAGTATTTT. It is translated as CSVAGGVGSTDTQYF.

V usage is TRBV29-1 and J usage is TRBJ1-3; D remains unclear. Germline V gene sequence: CDR1 SQVTM, CDR2 ANQGSEA. V was trimmed by 4 bases and J by 4 bases, leaving 14 bases between them. The CDR3 contains 14 residues. The CDR3: CSVGARVEGNTIYF. The CDR3 nucleotides read TGCAGCGTTGGGGCGAGGGTGGAGGGAAACACCATATATTTT.

V usage is TRBV2 and J usage is TRBJ1-1; D unresolved. Between the trimmed V and J ends, which lost 5 bases and 1 base, there was a span of 14 bases. CDR1 is SNHLY and CDR2 is FYNNEI in the germline V gene. The CDR3 consists of 15 residues. Here the CDR3 DNA reads TGTGCCAGCAGTACCAGCCCCGGGGAGAACACTGAAGCTTTCTTT. Translating gives CASSTSPGENTEAFF.

This clone was found a few times. V and J are TRBV15 and TRBJ1-1, with 7 bases that match TRBD1. The V segment lost 1 base and the J segment 11 bases; nucleotides outside the gene matches: 4. This CDR3 is built from 12 residues. Per the germline V gene, CDR1 is LNHNV and CDR2 is YYDKDF (reference sequence). The CDR3 loop is CATSRGRGPAFF. CDR3 nucleotide sequence: TGTGCCACCAGCAGAGGGAGGGGGCCGGCTTTCTTT.

For the CDR3, the DNA is TGTGCCAGCAGTCCCAGGACAGGGGGGAACACTGAAGCTTTCTTT. It translates to CASSPRTGGNTEAFF. The V call is TRBV28, the J call TRBJ1-1, with 10 bases fitting TRBD1. V was pared by 5 bases and J by 1 base, with 4 bases of the junction left unmatched. CDR1 and CDR2 from the germline V gene are MDHEN and SYDVKM. CDR3 length: 15 residues.

Only a few counts were recorded for this clone. The rearrangement uses TRBV21-1 and TRBJ2-4; the table's TRBD2 call for D was not verified on the DNA. TRBV21-1 is designated a pseudogene. The CDR3 runs 16 residues. Here the CDR3 reads CASSKGGRAAKNIQYF. The CDR3 DNA follows: TGTGCCAGCAGCAAAGGCGGCAGAGCAGCCAAAAACATTCAGTACTTC.

The V gene is TRBV4-2, the J gene TRBJ2-3; possible D gene TRBD2, 6 bases. Looked up from germline, CDR1 is LGHNA and CDR2 is YNFKEQ. The CDR3 runs to 15 residues. V lost 4 bases and J lost 0, with 11 bases in between. CDR3 residues: CASSLSGTSTDTQYF. In nucleotides, the CDR3 is TGTGCCAGCAGCCTGTCCGGGACTAGCACAGATACGCAGTATTTT.

This clone has more than one count but fewer than ten. Its ends do not fully match the called genes, so a read error is possible. The chain recombines TRBV7-7 with TRBJ1-5; tentative D call: TRBD1 (5 bases). Per the germline V gene, CDR1 is SSHAT and CDR2 is FNYEAQ (reference sequence). The CDR3 totals 13 residues. The CDR3 here is CASSLDFAGPQHF. The CDR3 DNA follows: TGTGCTAGCAGCTTAGATTTCGCGGGACCGCAGCATTTT.

The chain joins TRBV4-2 to TRBJ1-5; D not resolved. This CDR3 comprises 15 residues. Germline V gene data show CDR1 as LGHNA and CDR2 as YNFKEQ. V shed 0 bases and J shed 4 bases, with 10 bases lying between them. The CDR3 bases are TGTGCCAGCAGCCAAGAAGGAGAACAAAATCAGCCCCAGCATTTT. It codes for CASSQEGEQNQPQHF.

The chain carries TRBV5-1 and TRBJ2-6; TRBD2 might be the D (5 bases). This CDR3 has 15 residues. Germline V gene lookup returns CDR1 SGHRS and CDR2 YFSETQ. V was clipped by 4 bases and J by 2 bases, with 10 bases between them. This CDR3 is CASSQRETGANVLTF. The DNA for the CDR3 is TGCGCCAGCAGCCAGAGGGAGACTGGGGCCAACGTCCTGACTTTC.

This clone has more than one count but fewer than ten. The rearrangement links TRBV7-9 to TRBJ1-6; 9 bases match TRBD1. Germline lookup yields CDR1 SEHNR and CDR2 FQNEAQ (reference sequence). This CDR3 comprises 15 residues. V lost 3 bases to trimming and J lost 5 bases; unmatched junction nucleotides: 2. This chain's CDR3 is CASSFGQGNNSPLHF. The CDR3 DNA is TGTGCCAGCAGCTTCGGACAGGGGAATAATTCACCCCTCCACTTT.

This clone has more than one count but fewer than ten. This CDR3 reads CASSPGDRRETQYF. CDR3 nucleotides: TGTGCCAGCAGCCCCGGGGACAGGCGGGAGACCCAGTACTTC. The chain employs TRBV7-2 and TRBJ2-5; 8 nucleotides match TRBD1. V gave up 5 bases and J gave up 5 bases; unmatched junction bases: 7. CDR1 is SGHTA, CDR2 FQGNSA, per germline. CDR3 length: 14 residues.

This chain links TRBV5-6 with TRBJ1-1, with D unresolved. Trimming removed 1 base at V and 0 bases at J, with 10 bases between. The CDR3 runs 15 residues. The germline V gene encodes CDR1 SGHDT and CDR2 YYEEEE. The CDR3 DNA sequence: TGTGCCAGCAGCTTGATTGGGCAGATGAACACTGAAGCTTTCTTT. Amino acids: CASSLIGQMNTEAFF.

With regard to this clone: Other nucleotide sequences in the sample specify the same CDR3. The rearrangement joins TRBV7-2 to TRBJ2-5; the match to TRBD1 covers 10 bases. Germline V CDR1 and CDR2: SGHTA, FQGNSA. The CDR3 consists of 15 residues. V lost 0 bases, J lost 3 bases, and 1 base stayed unmatched. CDR3 loop: CASSLAGTGEETQYF. The CDR3 nucleotides read TGTGCCAGCAGCTTAGCGGGGACAGGGGAAGAGACCCAGTACTTC.